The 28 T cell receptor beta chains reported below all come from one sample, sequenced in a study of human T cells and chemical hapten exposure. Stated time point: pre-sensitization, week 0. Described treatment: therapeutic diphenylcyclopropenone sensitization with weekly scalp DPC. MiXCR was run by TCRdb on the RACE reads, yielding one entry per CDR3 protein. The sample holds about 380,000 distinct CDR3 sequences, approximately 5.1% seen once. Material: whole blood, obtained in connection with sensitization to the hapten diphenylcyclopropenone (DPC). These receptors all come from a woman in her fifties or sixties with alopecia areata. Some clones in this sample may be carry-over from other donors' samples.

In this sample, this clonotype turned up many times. Written as DNA, the CDR3 is TGTGCCAGCTTGGGACTAGCGGCCCCCTACGAGCAGTACTTC. Its protein product is CASLGLAAPYEQYF. V and J are TRBV28 and TRBJ2-7, with 11 bases matching TRBD2. Germline-derived CDR1 and CDR2 are MDHEN and SYDVKM. The CDR3 length is 14 residues. V was clipped by 8 bases and J by 2 bases; unmatched bases: 5.

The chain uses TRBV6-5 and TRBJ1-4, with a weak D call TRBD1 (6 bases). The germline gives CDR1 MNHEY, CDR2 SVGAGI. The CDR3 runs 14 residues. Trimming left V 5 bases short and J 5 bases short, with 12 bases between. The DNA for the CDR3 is TGTGCCAGCAGTCAACAGGGAGGGAATGAAAAACTGTTTTTT. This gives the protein CASSQQGGNEKLFF.

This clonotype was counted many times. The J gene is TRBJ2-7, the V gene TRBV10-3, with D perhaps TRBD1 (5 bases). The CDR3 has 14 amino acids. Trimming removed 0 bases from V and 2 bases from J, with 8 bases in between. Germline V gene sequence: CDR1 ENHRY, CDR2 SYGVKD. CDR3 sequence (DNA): TGTGCCATCAGTGAGTCGACAGCCACCTACGAGCAGTACTTC. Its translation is CAISESTATYEQYF.

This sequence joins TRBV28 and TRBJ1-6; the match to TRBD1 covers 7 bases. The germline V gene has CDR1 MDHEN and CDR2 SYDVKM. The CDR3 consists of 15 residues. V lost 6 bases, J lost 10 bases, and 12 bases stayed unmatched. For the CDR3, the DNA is TGTGCCAGCAGCCGGCCCCCTCGGACAGGCTCACCCCTCCACTTT. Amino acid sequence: CASSRPPRTGSPLHF.

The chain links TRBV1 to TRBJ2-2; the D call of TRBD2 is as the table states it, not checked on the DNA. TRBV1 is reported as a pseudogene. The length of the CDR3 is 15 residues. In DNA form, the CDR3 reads TGCACCAGCAGCCGTTACGGGAGGTTTTCCGGGGAGCTGTTTTTT. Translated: CTSSRYGRFSGELFF.

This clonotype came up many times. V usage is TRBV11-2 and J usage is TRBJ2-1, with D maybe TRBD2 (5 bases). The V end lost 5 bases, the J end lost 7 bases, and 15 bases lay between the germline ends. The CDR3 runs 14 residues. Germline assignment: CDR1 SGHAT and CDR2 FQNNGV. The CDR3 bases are TGTGCCAGCAGCCGTTGGGAGTCACTGAATGAGCAGTTCTTC. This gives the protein CASSRWESLNEQFF.

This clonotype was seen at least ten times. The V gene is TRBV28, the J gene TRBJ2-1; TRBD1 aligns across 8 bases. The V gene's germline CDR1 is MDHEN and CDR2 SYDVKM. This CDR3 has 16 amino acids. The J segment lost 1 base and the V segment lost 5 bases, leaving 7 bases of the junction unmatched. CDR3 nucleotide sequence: TGTGCCAGCAGTCCATCAGGGGGCACTTCCTACAATGAGCAGTTCTTC. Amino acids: CASSPSGGTSYNEQFF.

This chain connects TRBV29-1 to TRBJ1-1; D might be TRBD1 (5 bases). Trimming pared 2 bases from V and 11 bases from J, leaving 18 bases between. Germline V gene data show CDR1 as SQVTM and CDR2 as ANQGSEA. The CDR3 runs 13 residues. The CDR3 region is CSVERMGPGGAFF. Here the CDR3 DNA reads TGCAGCGTTGAAAGGATGGGACCCGGAGGGGCTTTCTTT.

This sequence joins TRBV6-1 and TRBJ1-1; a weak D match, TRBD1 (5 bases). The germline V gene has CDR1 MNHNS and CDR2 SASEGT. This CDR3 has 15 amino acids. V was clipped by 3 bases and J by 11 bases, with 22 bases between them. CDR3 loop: CASSDRTGGKNEAFF. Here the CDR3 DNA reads TGTGCCAGCAGTGACAGGACGGGGGGTAAAAACGAGGCTTTCTTT.

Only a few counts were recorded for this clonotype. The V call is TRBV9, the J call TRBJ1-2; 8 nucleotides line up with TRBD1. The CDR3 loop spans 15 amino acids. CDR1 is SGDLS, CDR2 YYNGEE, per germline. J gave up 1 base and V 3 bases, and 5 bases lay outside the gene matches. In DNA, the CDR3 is TGTGCCAGCAGCGCCTGGACAGGGAGTAACTATGGCTACACCTTC. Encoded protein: CASSAWTGSNYGYTF. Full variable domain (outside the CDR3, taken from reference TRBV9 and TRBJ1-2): DSGVTQTPKHLITATGQRVTLRCSPRSGDLSVYWYQQSLDQGLQFLIQYYNGEERAKGNILERFSAQQFPDLHSELNLSSLELGDSALYFCASSAWTGSNYGYTFGSGTRLTVV.

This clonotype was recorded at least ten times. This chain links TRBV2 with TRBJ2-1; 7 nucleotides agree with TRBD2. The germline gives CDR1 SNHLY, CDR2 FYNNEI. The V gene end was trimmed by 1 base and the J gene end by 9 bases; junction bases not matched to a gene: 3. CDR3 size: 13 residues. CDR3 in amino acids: CASSEVSSGEQFF. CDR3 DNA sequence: TGTGCCAGCAGTGAAGTCTCTAGCGGTGAGCAGTTCTTC.

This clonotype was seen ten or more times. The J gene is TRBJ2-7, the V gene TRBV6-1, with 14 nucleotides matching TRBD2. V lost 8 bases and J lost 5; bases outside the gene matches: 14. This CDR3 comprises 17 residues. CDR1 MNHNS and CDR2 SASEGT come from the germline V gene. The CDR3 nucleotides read TGTGCCAGCTTCCAAGATTGGACTAGCGGGAGGTTACACGAGCAGTACTTC. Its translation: CASFQDWTSGRLHEQYF.

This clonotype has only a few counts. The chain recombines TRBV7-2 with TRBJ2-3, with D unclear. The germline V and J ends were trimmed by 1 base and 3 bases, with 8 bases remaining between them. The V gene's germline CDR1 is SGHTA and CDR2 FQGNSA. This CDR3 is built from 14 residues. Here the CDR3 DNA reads TGTGCCAGCAGCTTAGAAGGGATAACAGATACGCAGTATTTT. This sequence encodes CASSLEGITDTQYF.

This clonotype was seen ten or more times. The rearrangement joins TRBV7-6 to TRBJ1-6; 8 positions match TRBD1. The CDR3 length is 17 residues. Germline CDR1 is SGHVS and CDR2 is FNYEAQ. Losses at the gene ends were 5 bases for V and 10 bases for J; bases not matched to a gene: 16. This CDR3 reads CASSLTTGEFSHSPLHF. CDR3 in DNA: TGTGCCAGCAGCCTCACGACAGGGGAGTTTTCACACTCACCCCTCCACTTT.

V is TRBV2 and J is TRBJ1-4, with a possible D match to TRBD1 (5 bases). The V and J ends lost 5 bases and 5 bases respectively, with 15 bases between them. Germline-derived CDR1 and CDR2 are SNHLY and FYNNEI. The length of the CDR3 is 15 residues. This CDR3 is CASSPTGLENEKLFF. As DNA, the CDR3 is TGTGCCAGCAGTCCCACAGGCTTGGAAAATGAAAAACTGTTTTTT.

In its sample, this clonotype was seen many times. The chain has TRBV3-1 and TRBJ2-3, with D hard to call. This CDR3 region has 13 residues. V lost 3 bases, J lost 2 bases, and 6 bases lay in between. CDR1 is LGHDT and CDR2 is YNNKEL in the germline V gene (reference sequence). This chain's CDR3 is CASSQGITDTQYF. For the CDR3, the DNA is TGTGCCAGCAGCCAGGGGATCACAGATACGCAGTATTTT.

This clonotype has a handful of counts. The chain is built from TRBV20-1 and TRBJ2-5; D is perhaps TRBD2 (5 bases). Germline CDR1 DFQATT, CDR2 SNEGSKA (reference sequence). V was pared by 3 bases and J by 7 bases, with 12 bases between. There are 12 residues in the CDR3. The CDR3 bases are TGCAGTGCTAGGTCCGGGGTTTGGACCCAGTACTTC. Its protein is CSARSGVWTQYF.

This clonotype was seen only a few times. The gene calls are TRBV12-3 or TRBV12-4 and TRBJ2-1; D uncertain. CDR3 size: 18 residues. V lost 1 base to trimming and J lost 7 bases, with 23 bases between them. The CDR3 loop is CASSLGRKGIGVKNEQFF. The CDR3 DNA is TGTGCCAGCAGTTTAGGACGGAAGGGAATCGGTGTAAAGAATGAGCAGTTCTTC.

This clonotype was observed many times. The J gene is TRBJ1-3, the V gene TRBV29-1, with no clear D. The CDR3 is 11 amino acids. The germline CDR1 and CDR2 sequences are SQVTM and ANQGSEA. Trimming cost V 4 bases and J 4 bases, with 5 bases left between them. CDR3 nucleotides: TGCAGCGTTGGGGAGGGAAACACCATATATTTT. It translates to CSVGEGNTIYF.

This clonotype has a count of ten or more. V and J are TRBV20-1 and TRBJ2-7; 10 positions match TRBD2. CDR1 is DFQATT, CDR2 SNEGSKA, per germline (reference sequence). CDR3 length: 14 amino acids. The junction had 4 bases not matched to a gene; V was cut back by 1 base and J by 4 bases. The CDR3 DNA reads TGCAGTGCTAGAGGACTAGCGGGCGCTTACGAGCAGTACTTC. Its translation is CSARGLAGAYEQYF.

CDR3 DNA sequence: TGTGCCAACGGACAGGGATACACTGAAGCTTTCTTT. It translates to CANGQGYTEAFF. The J gene is TRBJ1-1, the V gene TRBV12-3 or TRBV12-4; 8 bases line up with TRBD1. V shed 10 bases and J 3 bases; nucleotides not matched to a gene: 4. This CDR3 comprises 12 residues.

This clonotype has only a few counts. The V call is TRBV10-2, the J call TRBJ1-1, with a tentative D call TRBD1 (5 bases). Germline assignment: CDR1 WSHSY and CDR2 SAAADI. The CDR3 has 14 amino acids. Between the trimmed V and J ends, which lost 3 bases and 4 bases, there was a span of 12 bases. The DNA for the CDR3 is TGCGCCAGCAGTGAAAGGCCGGGGACCACTGAAGCTTTCTTT. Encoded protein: CASSERPGTTEAFF.

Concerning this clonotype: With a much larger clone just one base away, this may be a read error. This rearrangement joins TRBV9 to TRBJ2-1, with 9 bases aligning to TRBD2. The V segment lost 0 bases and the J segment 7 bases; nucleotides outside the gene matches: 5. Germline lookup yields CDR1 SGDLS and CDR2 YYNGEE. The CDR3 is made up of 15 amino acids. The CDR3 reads CASSVVSGSGNEQFF. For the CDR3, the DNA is TGTGCCAGCAGCGTAGTTAGCGGGAGTGGTAATGAGCAGTTCTTC.

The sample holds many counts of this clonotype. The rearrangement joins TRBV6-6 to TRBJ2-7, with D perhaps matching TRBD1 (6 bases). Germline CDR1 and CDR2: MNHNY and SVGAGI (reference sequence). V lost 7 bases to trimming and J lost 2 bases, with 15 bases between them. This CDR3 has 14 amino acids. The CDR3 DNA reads TGTGCCAGCACATTGACAGGTTCTACCTACGAGCAGTACTTC. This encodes CASTLTGSTYEQYF.

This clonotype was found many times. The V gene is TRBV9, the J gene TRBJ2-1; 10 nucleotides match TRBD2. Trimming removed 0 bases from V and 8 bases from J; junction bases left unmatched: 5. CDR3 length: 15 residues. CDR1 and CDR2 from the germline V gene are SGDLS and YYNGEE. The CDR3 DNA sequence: TGTGCCAGCAGCGTAGCAAGCGGGGGGGCCTATGAGCAGTTCTTC. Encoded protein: CASSVASGGAYEQFF.

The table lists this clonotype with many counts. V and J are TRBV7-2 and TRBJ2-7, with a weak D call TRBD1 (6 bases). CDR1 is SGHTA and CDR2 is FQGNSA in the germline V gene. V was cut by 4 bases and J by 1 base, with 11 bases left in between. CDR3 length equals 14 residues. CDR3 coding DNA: TGTGCCAGCAGCTCCCAGGGGCCTTCCTACGAGCAGTACTTC. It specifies CASSSQGPSYEQYF.

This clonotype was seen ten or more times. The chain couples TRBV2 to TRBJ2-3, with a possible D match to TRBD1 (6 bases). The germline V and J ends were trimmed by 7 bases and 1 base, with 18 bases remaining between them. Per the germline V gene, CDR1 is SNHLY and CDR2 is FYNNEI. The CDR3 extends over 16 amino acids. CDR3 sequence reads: CASMVWGPSGTDTQYF. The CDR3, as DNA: TGTGCCAGCATGGTTTGGGGGCCCTCTGGCACAGATACGCAGTATTTT. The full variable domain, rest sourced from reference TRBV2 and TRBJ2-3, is EPEVTQTPSHQVTQMGQEVILRCVPISNHLYFYWYRQILGQKVEFLVSFYNNEISEKSEIFDDQFSVERPDGSNFTLKIRSTKLEDSAMYFCASMVWGPSGTDTQYFGPGTRLTVL.

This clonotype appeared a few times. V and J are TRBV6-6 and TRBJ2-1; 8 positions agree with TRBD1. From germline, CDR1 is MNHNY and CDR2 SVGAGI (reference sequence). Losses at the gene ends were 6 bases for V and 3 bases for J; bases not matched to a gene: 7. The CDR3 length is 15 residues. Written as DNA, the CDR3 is TGTGCCAGCAGGTCGGACAGGGAGTACTACAATGAGCAGTTCTTC. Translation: CASRSDREYYNEQFF.